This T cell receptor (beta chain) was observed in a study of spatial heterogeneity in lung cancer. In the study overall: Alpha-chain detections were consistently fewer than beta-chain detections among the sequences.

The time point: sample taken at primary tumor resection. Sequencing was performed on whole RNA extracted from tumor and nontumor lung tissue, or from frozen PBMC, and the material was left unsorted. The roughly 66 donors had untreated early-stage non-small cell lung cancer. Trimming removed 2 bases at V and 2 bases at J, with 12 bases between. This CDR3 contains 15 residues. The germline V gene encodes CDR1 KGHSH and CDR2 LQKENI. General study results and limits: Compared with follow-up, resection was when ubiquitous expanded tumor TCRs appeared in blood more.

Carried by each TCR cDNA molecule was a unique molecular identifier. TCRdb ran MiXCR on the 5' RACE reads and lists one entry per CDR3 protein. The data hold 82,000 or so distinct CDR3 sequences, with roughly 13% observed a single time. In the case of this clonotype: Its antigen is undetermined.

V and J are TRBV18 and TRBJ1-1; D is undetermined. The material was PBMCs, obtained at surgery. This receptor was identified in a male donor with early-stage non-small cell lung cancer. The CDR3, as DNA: TGTGCCAGCTCACCAAGCTCGTCGCCCAACACTGAAGCTTTCTTT. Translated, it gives CASSPSSSPNTEAFF.